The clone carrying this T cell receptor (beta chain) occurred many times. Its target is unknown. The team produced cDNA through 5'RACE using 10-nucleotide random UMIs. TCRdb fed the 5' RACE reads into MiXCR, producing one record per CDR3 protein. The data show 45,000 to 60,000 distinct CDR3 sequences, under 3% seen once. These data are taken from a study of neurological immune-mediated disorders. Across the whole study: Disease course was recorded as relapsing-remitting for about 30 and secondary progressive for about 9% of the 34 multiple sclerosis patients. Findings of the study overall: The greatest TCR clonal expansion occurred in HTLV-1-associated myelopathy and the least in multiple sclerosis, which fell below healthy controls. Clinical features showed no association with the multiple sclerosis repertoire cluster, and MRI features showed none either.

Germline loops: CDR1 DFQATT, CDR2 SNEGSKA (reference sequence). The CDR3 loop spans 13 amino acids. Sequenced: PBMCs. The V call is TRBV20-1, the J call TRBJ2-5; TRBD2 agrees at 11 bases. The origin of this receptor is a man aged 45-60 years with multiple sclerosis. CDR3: CSAASGGTETQYF. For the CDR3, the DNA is TGCAGCGCTGCTAGCGGGGGGACGGAGACCCAGTACTTC.